Listed here are 15 T cell receptor beta chains from one sample, sequenced in a study of beta chain features in type 1 diabetes. General observations from the study: Among all four CD4+ subsets, Type 1 diabetes patients had TCRB CDR3s that were moderately but significantly shorter.

These TCRs are of unknown antigen specificity. Every isolated RNA sample was fully reverse transcribed, so sequencing captured expressed TCRB transcripts. The protocol was immunoSEQ multiplex PCR, while the TCRdb copy is restricted to in-frame clones and leaves out a portion. This table has about 660,000 clones, 11% to 15% appearing once. Material for sequencing was naive CD4+ T cells from blood. Receptors were obtained from a man aged 18 to 29 with type 1 diabetes.

The chain has TRBV7-2 and TRBJ2-1, with D hard to call. V shed 3 bases and J shed 5 bases, with 8 bases lying between them. Germline CDR1 is SGHTA and CDR2 is FQGNSA. This CDR3 is 13 amino acids long. DNA of the CDR3: TGTGCCAGCAGCTTGGCTCCCAACAATGAGCAGTTCTTC. Translating gives CASSLAPNNEQFF.

For the CDR3, the DNA is TGTGCCAGCAGCCAAGGTGTTATTTTGGCGGAGACCCAGTACTTC. Its translation is CASSQGVILAETQYF. This rearrangement joins TRBV14 to TRBJ2-5, with D unresolved. This CDR3 region has 15 residues. CDR1 and CDR2 (germline): SGHDN, FVKESK. V lost 1 base, J lost 5 bases, and 14 bases lay in between.

This clone has just a few counts. The chain couples TRBV7-2 to TRBJ2-2; weak D call: TRBD2 (7 bases). This CDR3 is 15 amino acids long. CDR1 and CDR2 from the germline V gene are SGHTA and FQGNSA. Trimming left V 3 bases short and J 6 bases short, with 14 bases between. The CDR3 DNA reads as TGTGCCAGCAGCTTCACCCCCGGGGGGCCCGGGGAGCTGTTTTTT. Translation gives CASSFTPGGPGELFF.

Here the CDR3 reads CASSQAPYNEQFF. CDR3 nucleotide sequence: TGCGCCAGCAGCCAGGCCCCCTACAATGAGCAGTTCTTC. The V and J genes are TRBV5-1 and TRBJ2-1; D unclear. The germline V gene encodes CDR1 SGHRS and CDR2 YFSETQ. The ends were cut back, 4 bases at V and 2 bases at J, with 7 bases in the middle. The length of the CDR3 is 13 residues.

The chain joins TRBV4-1 to TRBJ1-3; D uncertain. The CDR3 runs 15 residues. The V and J ends lost 3 bases and 7 bases respectively, with 16 bases between them. CDR1 is MGHRA, CDR2 YSYEKL, per germline. CDR3 in DNA: TGCGCCAGCAGCCATCTCTATCAGCGGGCGAACACCATATATTTT. Translation: CASSHLYQRANTIYF.

The DNA for the CDR3 is TGTGCCAGCAGCCAGCTTTTTACTGAGCAGTTCTTC. This gives the protein CASSQLFTEQFF. V gene TRBV5-8 combines with J gene TRBJ2-1; no reliable D call. V dropped 4 bases and J dropped 9 bases, with 11 bases sitting between them. CDR3 length: 12 residues. Per the germline V gene, CDR1 is SGHTS and CDR2 is YDEGEE.

This clone was observed a handful of times. In DNA form, the CDR3 reads TGTGCCAGCAGCTTAATGATAGTGGCCCCGGGCTACGAGCAGTACTTC. As protein: CASSLMIVAPGYEQYF. This sequence joins TRBV7-2 and TRBJ2-7; D is unresolved. The CDR3 has 16 amino acids. The V and J ends lost 2 bases and 3 bases respectively, with 17 bases between them. The germline gives CDR1 SGHTA, CDR2 FQGNSA.

This clone was counted a few times. The J gene is TRBJ2-5, the V gene TRBV30; tentative D call: TRBD1 (6 bases). The J call may be faulty, since TRBJ2-7 better matches the DNA end. The CDR3 length is 11 residues. Germline loops: CDR1 GTSNPN, CDR2 SVGIG (reference sequence). CDR3 in DNA: TGTGCCTGGGGGACAACCTACGAGCAGTACTTC. Translation: CAWGTTYEQYF.

This clone was picked up a small number of times. The chain employs TRBV18 and TRBJ1-5; no definite D call. This CDR3 is 12 amino acids long. Trimming pared 1 base from V and 6 bases from J, leaving 4 bases between. Germline V lookup: CDR1 KGHSH, CDR2 LQKENI. CDR3 DNA: TGTGCCAGCTCACCACAGGGTCAGCCCCAGCATTTT. Translation: CASSPQGQPQHF.

This clone was counted a few times. V is TRBV5-6 and J is TRBJ2-1; the match to TRBD2 covers 12 bases. The germline gives CDR1 SGHDT, CDR2 YYEEEE. Germline trimming cut 4 bases from V and 10 bases from J; bases unmatched to any gene: 15. There are 17 residues in the CDR3. CDR3 sequence (DNA): TGTGCCAGCAGCCCGGGCCCTCCTAGCGGGAGGGCGGACGAGCAGTTCTTC. Its protein is CASSPGPPSGRADEQFF. Full variable domain (rest looked up from reference TRBV5-6 and TRBJ2-1): DAGVTQSPTHLIKTRGQQVTLRCSPKSGHDTVSWYQQALGQGPQFIFQYYEEEERQRGNFPDRFSGHQFPNYSSELNVNALLLGDSALYLCASSPGPPSGRADEQFFGPGTRLTVL.

This clone was recorded a few times. The chain uses TRBV4-3 and TRBJ1-3, with TRBD1 matching over 9 bases. Trimming at V came to 4 bases and at J to 0 bases, leaving 4 bases not matched to a gene. Germline V gives CDR1 LGHNA, CDR2 YSLEER. This CDR3 contains 16 residues. The CDR3 here is CASSLGQGYSGNTIYF. The CDR3 coding sequence is TGCGCCAGCAGCCTGGGACAGGGATACTCTGGAAACACCATATATTTT.

The table lists this clone with a few counts. The V gene is TRBV2, the J gene TRBJ1-1; D perhaps matches TRBD1 (5 bases). Trimming pared 4 bases from V and 5 bases from J, leaving 11 bases between. This CDR3 has 13 amino acids. The germline V gene encodes CDR1 SNHLY and CDR2 FYNNEI. CDR3 residues: CASSGGPGTEAFF. The CDR3 DNA is TGTGCCAGCAGTGGGGGCCCGGGGACTGAAGCTTTCTTT.

This clone was counted a few times. The chain employs TRBV19 and TRBJ2-1; D possibly matches TRBD1 or TRBD2 (5 bases each). Germline values: CDR1 LNHDA, CDR2 SQIVND (reference sequence). V gave up 4 bases and J gave up 2 bases, with 15 bases separating them. The CDR3 is made up of 16 amino acids. The DNA for the CDR3 is TGTGCCAGTAGTAAGGGGCACCCGGGGCCCTACAATGAGCAGTTCTTC. Its protein product is CASSKGHPGPYNEQFF.

V gene TRBV6-5 combines with J gene TRBJ1-1; maybe TRBD1 (6 bases). V lost 5 bases and J 8 bases, leaving 9 bases between the germline ends. Per the germline V gene, CDR1 is MNHEY and CDR2 is SVGAGI. CDR3 length: 11 amino acids. CDR3 in DNA: TGTGCCAGCAGTGCCGGGACAGAAGCTTTCTTT. Translation: CASSAGTEAFF.

The chain is built from TRBV29-1 and TRBJ2-5; 7 bases match TRBD2. Germline CDR1 reads SQVTM; CDR2 reads ANQGSEA. The CDR3 sequence is 14 residues long. After removal of 5 bases from V and 0 bases from J, the junction contained 6 bases not matched to a gene. This chain's CDR3 is CSVYVRGYQETQYF. The CDR3 DNA is TGCAGCGTTTACGTGCGGGGGTACCAAGAGACCCAGTACTTC.